A single sample is the source of the 9 T cell receptor beta chains below, sequenced in a study of cytotoxic CD8 clonotypes in ibrutinib-treated CLL. Repertoires were generated with immunoSEQ multiplex PCR, while TCRdb's copy carries only in-frame clones and drops some. This table has approximately 100,000 clones, 45% to 65% appearing once. The source material was PBMCs, sampled after 24 months of ibrutinib treatment. The receptors derive from a human donor with chronic lymphocytic leukemia.

This clone turned up a few times. The chain's CDR3 is CASMIGQGRNEQFF. The CDR3 nucleotides are TGTGCCAGCATGATAGGACAGGGGAGGAATGAGCAGTTCTTC. V gene TRBV28 combines with J gene TRBJ2-1, with TRBD1 identical over 9 bases. The CDR3 spans 14 residues. The ends lost 7 bases at V and 7 bases at J; junction bases unmatched: 8. From germline, CDR1 is MDHEN and CDR2 SYDVKM.

This clone has just a few counts. The chain recombines TRBV5-1 with TRBJ1-5; D remains ambiguous. The germline V and J ends were trimmed by 4 bases and 0 bases, with 5 bases remaining between them. This CDR3 spans 13 amino acids. Germline loops: CDR1 SGHRS, CDR2 YFSETQ. CDR3 protein: CASSTSSNQPQHF. CDR3 bases: TGCGCCAGCAGCACATCTAGCAATCAGCCCCAGCATTTT.

The chain combines TRBV6-1 with TRBJ1-4; D is ambiguous. CDR3 length equals 14 residues. CDR1 is MNHNS, CDR2 SASEGT, per germline. Trimming stripped 3 bases from V and 8 bases from J, with 13 bases between. CDR3 bases: TGTGCCAGCAGTGAGACCCTGTTGCGCGAAAAACTGTTTTTT. Its protein product is CASSETLLREKLFF.

The gene calls are TRBV5-6 and TRBJ1-2; possible D gene TRBD1, 5 bases. Trimming left V 0 bases short and J 7 bases short, with 13 bases between. CDR1 and CDR2 (germline): SGHDT, YYEEEE. CDR3 length: 14 amino acids. CDR3 residues: CASSLGGGDGGYTF. The CDR3 bases are TGTGCCAGCAGCTTGGGAGGAGGGGACGGTGGCTACACCTTC. Supplemented by reference TRBV5-6 and TRBJ1-2, the full variable domain reads DAGVTQSPTHLIKTRGQQVTLRCSPKSGHDTVSWYQQALGQGPQFIFQYYEEEERQRGNFPDRFSGHQFPNYSSELNVNALLLGDSALYLCASSLGGGDGGYTFGSGTRLTVV.

The V and J genes are TRBV6-1 and TRBJ1-1; a possible D gene is TRBD1 (5 bases). Germline V CDR1 and CDR2: MNHNS, SASEGT. This CDR3 has 15 amino acids. V lost 7 bases, J lost 6 bases, and 21 bases lay in between. CDR3 sequence (DNA): TGTGCCAGCACCAAAAACCCAGGGTCTAGCGCTGAAGCTTTCTTT. This codes for CASTKNPGSSAEAFF.

The chain carries TRBV6-5 and TRBJ1-2, with 7 positions matching TRBD1. Germline V gene sequence: CDR1 MNHEY, CDR2 SVGAGI. The trim removed 5 bases at V and 8 bases at J, leaving 8 bases unmatched. CDR3 length: 13 residues. In nucleotides, the CDR3 is TGTGCCAGCAGTACCTCGACAGGGAGCGGCTACACCTTC. It codes for CASSTSTGSGYTF.

This clone has a handful of counts. The chain combines TRBV27 with TRBJ1-2; no definite D call. Trimming shortened V by 3 bases and J by 4 bases, and 9 bases separated the two germline ends. CDR1 is MNHEY, CDR2 SMNVEV, per germline (reference sequence). CDR3 length equals 13 residues. CDR3 DNA sequence: TGTGCCAGCAGTTTCTCGGGCGGCTATGGCTACACCTTC. Encoded protein: CASSFSGGYGYTF.

The CDR3 coding sequence is TGTGCCAGCAGCTTGAAAACAGGGCGGGAGCAGTACTTC. It specifies CASSLKTGREQYF. This chain joins TRBV5-6 and TRBJ2-7, with a possible D match to TRBD1 (6 bases). The CDR3 loop spans 13 amino acids. CDR1 SGHDT and CDR2 YYEEEE come from the germline V gene. With 1 base removed from V and 7 bases from J, the gap between germline ends came to 12 bases.

This clone was counted a few times. The rearrangement joins TRBV7-2 to TRBJ2-1; possible D gene TRBD1, 6 bases. Trimming took 5 bases from V and 10 from J, leaving 27 bases between them. The V gene's germline CDR1 is SGHTA and CDR2 FQGNSA. This CDR3 is 17 amino acids long. CDR3 DNA: TGTGCCAGCAGCCCGGGAATTCCGGGACAAATCTTGGGGGAGCAGTTCTTC. Encoded protein: CASSPGIPGQILGEQFF.